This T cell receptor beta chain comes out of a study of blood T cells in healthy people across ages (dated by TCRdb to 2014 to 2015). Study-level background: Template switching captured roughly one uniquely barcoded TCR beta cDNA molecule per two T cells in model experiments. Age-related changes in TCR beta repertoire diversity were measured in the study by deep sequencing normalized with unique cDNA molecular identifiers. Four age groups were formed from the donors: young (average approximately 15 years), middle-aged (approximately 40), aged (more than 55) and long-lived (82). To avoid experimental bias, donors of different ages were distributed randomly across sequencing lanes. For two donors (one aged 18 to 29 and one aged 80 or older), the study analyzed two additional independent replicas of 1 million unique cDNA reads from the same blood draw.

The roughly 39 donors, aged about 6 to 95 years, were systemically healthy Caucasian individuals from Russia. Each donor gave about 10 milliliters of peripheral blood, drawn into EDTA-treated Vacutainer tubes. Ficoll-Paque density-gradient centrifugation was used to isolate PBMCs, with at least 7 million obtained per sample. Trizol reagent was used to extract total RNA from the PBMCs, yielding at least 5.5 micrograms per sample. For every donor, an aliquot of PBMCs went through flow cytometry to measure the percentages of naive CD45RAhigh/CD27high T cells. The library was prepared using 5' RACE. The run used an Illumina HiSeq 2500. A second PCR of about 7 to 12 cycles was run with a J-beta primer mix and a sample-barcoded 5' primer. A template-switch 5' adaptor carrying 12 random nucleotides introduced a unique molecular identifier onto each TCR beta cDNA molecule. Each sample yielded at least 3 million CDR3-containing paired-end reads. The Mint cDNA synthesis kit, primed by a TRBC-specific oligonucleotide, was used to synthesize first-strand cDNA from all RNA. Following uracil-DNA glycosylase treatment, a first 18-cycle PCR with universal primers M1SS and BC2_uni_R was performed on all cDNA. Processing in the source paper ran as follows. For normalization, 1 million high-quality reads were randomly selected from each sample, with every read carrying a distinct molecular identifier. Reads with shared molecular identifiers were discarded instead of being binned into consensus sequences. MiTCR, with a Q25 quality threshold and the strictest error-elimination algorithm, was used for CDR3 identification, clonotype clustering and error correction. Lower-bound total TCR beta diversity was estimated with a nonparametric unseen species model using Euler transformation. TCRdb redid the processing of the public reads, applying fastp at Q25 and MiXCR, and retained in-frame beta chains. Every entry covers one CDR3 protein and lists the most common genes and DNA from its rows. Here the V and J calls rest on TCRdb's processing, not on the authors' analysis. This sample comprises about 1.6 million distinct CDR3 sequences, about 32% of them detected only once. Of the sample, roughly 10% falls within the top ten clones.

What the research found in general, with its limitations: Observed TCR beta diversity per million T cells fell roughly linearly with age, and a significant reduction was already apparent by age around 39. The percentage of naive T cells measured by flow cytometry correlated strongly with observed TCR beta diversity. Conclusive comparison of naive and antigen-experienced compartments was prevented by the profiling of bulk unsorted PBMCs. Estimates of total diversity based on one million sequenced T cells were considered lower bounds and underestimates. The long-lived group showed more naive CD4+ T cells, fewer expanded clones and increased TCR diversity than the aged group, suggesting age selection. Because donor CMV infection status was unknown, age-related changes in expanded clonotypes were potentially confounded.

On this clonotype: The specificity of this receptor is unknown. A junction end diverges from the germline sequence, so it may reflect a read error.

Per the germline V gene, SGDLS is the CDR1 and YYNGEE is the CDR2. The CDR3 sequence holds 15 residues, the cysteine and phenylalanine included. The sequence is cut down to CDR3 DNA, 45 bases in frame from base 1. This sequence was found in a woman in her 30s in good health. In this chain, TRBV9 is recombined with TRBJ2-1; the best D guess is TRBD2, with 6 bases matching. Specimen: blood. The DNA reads TGTGCCAGCAGCCCTCCCGGGAGCTCCCACAATGAGCAGTTCTTC. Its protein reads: CASSPPGSSHNEQFF.